This TCR beta chain originates from a study of response to subunit inactivated influenza vaccine. Study observations and caveats: The authors proposed limited new T cell recruitment per seasonal influenza vaccination.

This clonotype has only a few counts. Its antigen is currently unknown. TCRdb reprocessed the RT-PCR reads via MiXCR and lists one record per CDR3 protein. The sample shows approximately 570,000 distinct CDR3 sequences, approximately 7.6% of them seen only once. The sequence was obtained from a man aged 45 to 75 who received an inactivated influenza vaccine. Source: PBMCs from blood, taken around 25 months after vaccination.

The chain's CDR3 is CSARVWGQGARVGTFGYTF. Here the CDR3 DNA reads TGCAGTGCTAGAGTTTGGGGACAGGGGGCTCGCGTTGGAACCTTTGGCTACACCTTC. The chain has TRBV20-1 and TRBJ1-2; 12 bases line up with TRBD1. The CDR3 runs 19 residues. V lost 1 base to trimming and J lost 7 bases; unmatched junction nucleotides: 19. The germline V gene encodes CDR1 DFQATT and CDR2 SNEGSKA (reference sequence).